Below are 28 T cell receptor beta chains sequenced from a single sample in a study of OX40 agonist ivuxolimab in advanced cancers. Assay used: immunoSEQ multiplex PCR; TCRdb lists only in-frame clones, some missing. The table has about 52,000 clones, 70% to 90% seen once; the top ten hold around 14%. The material was CD4+ or CD8+ T cells sorted from blood, obtained in a trial of the OX40 agonist ivuxolimab. The receptors were gathered from an adult with an advanced solid tumor such as melanoma, head and neck, liver or kidney cancer.

The chain recombines TRBV5-6 with TRBJ2-7; D is unresolved. Deletions cut 6 bases from V and 0 bases from J, with 10 bases between. Per the germline V gene, CDR1 is SGHDT and CDR2 is YYEEEE. This CDR3 region has 13 residues. For the CDR3, the DNA is TGTGCCAGCACCCTTCGTTTCTCCTACGAGCAGTACTTC. Amino acid sequence: CASTLRFSYEQYF. The full variable domain, rest sourced from reference TRBV5-6 and TRBJ2-7, is DAGVTQSPTHLIKTRGQQVTLRCSPKSGHDTVSWYQQALGQGPQFIFQYYEEEERQRGNFPDRFSGHQFPNYSSELNVNALLLGDSALYLCASTLRFSYEQYFGPGTRLTVT.

This chain links TRBV28 with TRBJ1-6; possibly TRBD1 for D (5 bases). CDR1 and CDR2 from the germline V gene are MDHEN and SYDVKM. V lost 5 bases and J lost 12, with 11 bases in between. The CDR3 is 12 amino acids. The CDR3 DNA sequence: TGTGCCAGCAGTCTTCCGAGGGGACCCCTCCACTTT. It translates to CASSLPRGPLHF.

This clone has a handful of counts. The chain carries TRBV4-1 and TRBJ2-1, with TRBD2 matching 10 bases. This CDR3 region has 13 residues. J lost 14 bases, V lost 1 base, and 5 bases had no gene match. Germline CDR1 MGHRA, CDR2 YSYEKL. The CDR3 sequence: CASSQGVGTSEFF. DNA for the CDR3: TGCGCCAGCAGCCAAGGAGTGGGGACTAGCGAGTTCTTC.

This chain connects TRBV4-1 to TRBJ1-2, with 11 bases aligning to TRBD1. The V segment lost 3 bases and the J segment 8 bases; nucleotides outside the gene matches: 11. Per the germline V gene, CDR1 is MGHRA and CDR2 is YSYEKL. The length of the CDR3 is 16 residues. The CDR3 region is CASSQAGTGGFLGYTF. CDR3 DNA sequence: TGCGCCAGCAGCCAGGCGGGGACAGGGGGTTTTCTGGGCTACACCTTC.

This chain connects TRBV27 to TRBJ1-2, with D possibly being TRBD1 (6 bases). CDR3 length: 14 amino acids. Germline V CDR1 and CDR2: MNHEY, SMNVEV (reference sequence). Trimming stripped 6 bases from V and 7 bases from J, with 18 bases between. The CDR3 bases are TGTGCCAGCAGGTTACGGGGGGCGCATGGTGGCTACACCTTC. It codes for CASRLRGAHGGYTF.

This chain connects TRBV29-1 to TRBJ1-3; D is unclear. Trimming removed 5 bases at V and 0 bases at J, with 11 bases between. Germline V gene lookup returns CDR1 SQVTM and CDR2 ANQGSEA. The CDR3 extends over 14 amino acids. The DNA of the CDR3 is TGCAGCGTTCTTCCCGGGTACTCTGGAAACACCATATATTTT. Its translation: CSVLPGYSGNTIYF. Full variable domain (outside the CDR3, taken from reference TRBV29-1 and TRBJ1-3): SAVISQKPSRDICQRGTSLTIQCQVDSQVTMMFWYRQQPGQSLTLIATANQGSEATYESGFVIDKFPISRPNLTFSTLTVSNMSPEDSSIYLCSVLPGYSGNTIYFGEGSWLTVV.

The genes are TRBV7-9 and TRBJ1-1; D is uncertain. V dropped 1 base and J dropped 6 bases, with 9 bases sitting between them. The CDR3 runs 13 residues. Germline CDR1 reads SEHNR; CDR2 reads FQNEAQ (reference sequence). This chain's CDR3 is CASSLGFGAEAFF. The CDR3 coding sequence is TGTGCCAGCAGCTTAGGGTTTGGCGCTGAAGCTTTCTTT.

This chain links TRBV9 with TRBJ1-2; D is unresolved. Trimming stripped 3 bases from V and 4 bases from J, with 10 bases between. This CDR3 is 13 amino acids long. In germline, CDR1 is SGDLS, CDR2 YYNGEE. The CDR3 DNA follows: TGTGCCAGCAGCGCCGACGGTATCTATGGCTACACCTTC. This translates into CASSADGIYGYTF. Full variable domain (missing parts from reference TRBV9 and TRBJ1-2): DSGVTQTPKHLITATGQRVTLRCSPRSGDLSVYWYQQSLDQGLQFLIQYYNGEERAKGNILERFSAQQFPDLHSELNLSSLELGDSALYFCASSADGIYGYTFGSGTRLTVV.

As DNA, the CDR3 is TGTGCCAGCAGGAACGTGGACAGCAGTCGCTATGGCTACACCTTC. It specifies CASRNVDSSRYGYTF. The chain couples TRBV6-5 to TRBJ1-2; D might be TRBD1 (6 bases). Trimming shortened V by 6 bases and J by 4 bases, and 18 bases separated the two germline ends. Germline values: CDR1 MNHEY, CDR2 SVGAGI. The length of the CDR3 is 15 residues.

This chain links TRBV6-5 with TRBJ2-5; perhaps D is TRBD1 or TRBD2 (6 bases each). CDR3 length equals 15 residues. From germline, CDR1 is MNHEY and CDR2 SVGAGI. V lost 3 bases and J 1 base, leaving 12 bases between the germline ends. The CDR3 region has the DNA TGTGCCAGCAGTTATTCGGGGGCCATCCAAGAGACCCAGTACTTC. It codes for CASSYSGAIQETQYF.

The chain employs TRBV30 and TRBJ2-7, with 7 positions matching TRBD1. There are 13 residues in the CDR3. Germline assignment: CDR1 GTSNPN and CDR2 SVGIG (reference sequence). J was trimmed by 2 bases and V by 0 bases; bases with no gene match: 1. CDR3 region: CAWSVDRAYEQYF. As DNA, the CDR3 is TGTGCCTGGAGTGTTGACAGGGCCTACGAGCAGTACTTC.

This clone has a single count. Its ends do not fully match the called genes, so a read error is possible. J is TRBJ1-3 and V is TRBV6-8; D is undetermined. The CDR3 is 14 residues long. From germline, CDR1 is MNHGY and CDR2 SAAAGT. CDR3: CASTYTPSRNTIYF. CDR3 DNA: TGTGCCAGCACTTACACCCCGTCGAGAAACACCATATATTTT.

This clone occurred once. The CDR3, as DNA: TGCGCCAGCACTTGGGACAGGGGGACCTACGAGCAGTACTTC. This sequence encodes CASTWDRGTYEQYF. The chain recombines TRBV4-1 with TRBJ2-7, with 11 bases that match TRBD1. Germline CDR1 is MGHRA and CDR2 is YSYEKL. The CDR3 sequence is 14 residues long. Losses at the gene ends were 7 bases for V and 2 bases for J; bases not matched to a gene: 4.

The chain couples TRBV5-1 to TRBJ2-7; 7 bases line up with TRBD1. Per germline, CDR1 SGHRS and CDR2 YFSETQ. This CDR3 has 14 residues. V lost 4 bases, J lost 3 bases, and 7 bases stayed unmatched. The CDR3: CASSEDRVLYEQYF. In nucleotides, the CDR3 is TGCGCCAGCAGCGAAGACAGGGTTCTCTACGAGCAGTACTTC.

By its share, this clone is medium-sized. The rearrangement links TRBV7-6 to TRBJ2-5, with D possibly called TRBD1 or TRBD2 (5 bases each). This CDR3 comprises 14 residues. The V and J ends lost 6 bases and 10 bases respectively, with 21 bases between them. Germline CDR1 is SGHVS and CDR2 is FNYEAQ. The CDR3 DNA follows: TGTGCCAGCAGGGCCGGGACCTATGGGGAAAACCAGTACTTC. It encodes CASRAGTYGENQYF. The full variable domain, rest sourced from reference TRBV7-6 and TRBJ2-5, is GAGVSQSPRYKVTKRGQDVALRCDPISGHVSLYWYRQALGQGPEFLTYFNYEAQQDKSGLPNDRFSAERPEGSISTLTIQRTEQRDSAMYRCASRAGTYGENQYFGPGTRLLVL.

The J gene is TRBJ1-1, the V gene TRBV6-5; TRBD1 might be the D (6 bases). Trimming cost V 6 bases and J 8 bases, with 13 bases left between them. Looked up from germline, CDR1 is MNHEY and CDR2 is SVGAGI. The CDR3 contains 12 residues. In DNA, the CDR3 is TGTGCCAGCAGCGGGGGGCGGAAAGAAGCTTTCTTT. The encoded protein is CASSGGRKEAFF.

The chain joins TRBV5-1 to TRBJ1-4, with TRBD1 identical over 7 bases. The V gene end was trimmed by 2 bases and the J gene end by 4 bases; junction bases not matched to a gene: 17. CDR1 and CDR2 (germline): SGHRS, YFSETQ. This CDR3 comprises 19 residues. CDR3 in DNA: TGCGCCAGCAGCTTAAAACCCTCAAATACAGGGGACCTTAATGAAAAACTGTTTTTT. It is translated as CASSLKPSNTGDLNEKLFF.

This chain connects TRBV9 to TRBJ1-3; unclear D gene. Per the germline V gene, CDR1 is SGDLS and CDR2 is YYNGEE. The CDR3 runs 14 residues. Trimming stripped 4 bases from V and 2 bases from J, with 10 bases between. The CDR3 DNA reads TGTGCCAGCAGCCAGTATGGGGCTGGAAACACCATATATTTT. Amino acid sequence: CASSQYGAGNTIYF.

V gene TRBV6-4 combines with J gene TRBJ2-3; D remains ambiguous. Germline assignment: CDR1 MRHNA and CDR2 SNTAGT. This CDR3 has 15 residues. The V end was cut by 0 bases, the J end by 3 bases, with 10 bases between. CDR3 DNA: TGTGCCAGCAGTGACTCTATGGATGAGACAGATACGCAGTATTTT. It translates to CASSDSMDETDTQYF.

This clone was counted only a few times. The chain uses TRBV9 and TRBJ1-1; no reliable D call. This CDR3 region has 13 residues. Germline-derived CDR1 and CDR2 are SGDLS and YYNGEE. Trimming stripped 0 bases from V and 0 bases from J, with 3 bases between. The CDR3 bases are TGTGCCAGCAGCGTAGCTATGAACACTGAAGCTTTCTTT. As protein: CASSVAMNTEAFF.

The rearrangement uses TRBV19 and TRBJ1-1; D gene uncertain. The CDR3 is 13 residues long. Germline loops: CDR1 LNHDA, CDR2 SQIVND (reference sequence). V was shortened by 10 bases and J by 3 bases, with 15 bases between the two germline ends. This CDR3 reads CATRPTDYTEAFF. In DNA form, the CDR3 reads TGTGCCACTCGCCCGACCGATTACACTGAAGCTTTCTTT. The variable domain in full, with the rest retrieved from reference TRBV19 and TRBJ1-1, is DGGITQSPKYLFRKEGQNVTLSCEQNLNHDAMYWYRQDPGQGLRLIYYSQIVNDFQKGDIAEGYSVSREKKESFPLTVTSAQKNPTAFYLCATRPTDYTEAFFGQGTRLTVV.

The chain joins TRBV6-6 to TRBJ2-7; D gene ambiguous. Germline V CDR1 and CDR2: MNHNY, SVGAGI (reference sequence). Trimming took off 6 bases at V and 3 bases at J, with 12 bases between the two ends. The CDR3 is 13 residues long. CDR3 residues: CASSPAPSYEQYF. CDR3 in DNA: TGTGCCAGCAGCCCAGCCCCCAGCTACGAGCAGTACTTC.

The chain is built from TRBV27 and TRBJ1-1; D is possibly TRBD1 (5 bases). This CDR3 comprises 13 residues. The germline CDR1 and CDR2 sequences are MNHEY and SMNVEV (reference sequence). The V gene lost 5 bases and the J gene lost 2 bases, with 9 bases spanning the gap. CDR3 DNA: TGTGCCAGCAGTCCACAGGCTAACACTGAAGCTTTCTTT. Translated: CASSPQANTEAFF.

This clone was counted once. The rearrangement links TRBV7-2 to TRBJ2-2; tentative D call: TRBD1 (5 bases). Germline assignment: CDR1 SGHTA and CDR2 FQGNSA. CDR3 length: 14 amino acids. Trimming took off 5 bases at V and 4 bases at J, with 11 bases between the two ends. The CDR3 nucleotides read TGTGCCAGCAGCGTTCAGGGAAGCACCGGGGAGCTGTTTTTT. It yields the protein CASSVQGSTGELFF.

The CDR3 spells CASSSEDRGRYYGYTF. In nucleotides, the CDR3 is TGTGCCAGCAGCTCGGAGGACAGGGGGCGATACTATGGCTACACCTTC. The V call is TRBV7-2, the J call TRBJ1-2, with 11 positions matching TRBD1. The CDR3 contains 16 residues. V shed 4 bases, J shed 3 bases, and the junction held 7 bases outside the gene matches. Per the germline V gene, CDR1 is SGHTA and CDR2 is FQGNSA. The whole variable domain, remainder taken from reference TRBV7-2 and TRBJ1-2, is GAGVSQSPSNKVTEKGKDVELRCDPISGHTALYWYRQSLGQGLEFLIYFQGNSAPDKSGLPSDRFSAERTGGSVSTLTIQRTQQEDSAVYLCASSSEDRGRYYGYTFGSGTRLTVV.

This chain joins TRBV9 and TRBJ2-1; 13 bases are a match to TRBD2. V shed 3 bases and J 2 bases; nucleotides not matched to a gene: 5. The CDR3 has 17 amino acids. Germline CDR1 reads SGDLS; CDR2 reads YYNGEE. CDR3 in DNA: TGTGCCAGCAGCGAGGGACTAGCGGGGCGAGCCTACAATGAGCAGTTCTTC. Protein product: CASSEGLAGRAYNEQFF.

V gene TRBV5-4 combines with J gene TRBJ1-2, with unresolved D. V lost 0 bases and J 0 bases, leaving 3 bases between the germline ends. Germline assignment: CDR1 SGHNT and CDR2 YYREEE (reference sequence). This CDR3 has 13 residues. CDR3: CASSLETNYGYTF. The CDR3 DNA reads as TGTGCCAGCAGCTTGGAAACTAACTATGGCTACACCTTC.

V usage is TRBV13 and J usage is TRBJ1-4; 9 positions match TRBD1. CDR1 is PRHDT, CDR2 FYEKMQ, per germline (reference sequence). CDR3 length: 15 residues. The V segment lost 4 bases and the J segment 4 bases; nucleotides outside the gene matches: 4. CDR3: CASSSGDRDNEKLFF. The CDR3 bases are TGTGCCAGCAGCTCCGGGGACAGGGATAATGAAAAACTGTTTTTT.